The TCR beta chain under discussion was sequenced for a study of control samples from healthy donors and cancer patients. Sequencing was performed with immunoSEQ multiplex PCR; in TCRdb, only in-frame clones are kept and a portion is missing. The sample comprises about 410,000 clones, 90% of which are singletons, and 5% to 8% rests with the top ten. The CDR3 totals 14 residues. The germline V gene encodes CDR1 SNHLY and CDR2 FYNNEI. Trimming removed 3 bases at V and 3 bases at J, with 11 bases between. The receptor was isolated from a man aged 35-49 years with head and neck cancer. The V call is TRBV2, the J call TRBJ1-2; D gene ambiguous. The material sequenced was PBMCs. In DNA form, the CDR3 reads TGTGCCAGCAGTGATAGGGCAGCCCACTATGGCTACACCTTC. Translated, it gives CASSDRAAHYGYTF.